Listed below are T cell receptor beta chains from one sample, sequenced in a study of blood T cell repertoires in COVID-19. Profiling relied on immunoSEQ multiplex PCR, and the TCRdb table lists in-frame clones only, not all of them. This sample has about 160,000 clones; about 86% occur once, and the top ten carry 10%. Specimen: peripheral blood. The source of these receptors is a woman aged 70-85 years with COVID-19, enrolled during active disease. The CDR3 runs from the conserved cysteine through the conserved F or W. A D gene is named only where the DNA matches it firmly. Size tells how often a clone was seen (once, few, many) or the class of an expanded clone, and some rows leave it out.

v_call	j_call	d_call	clone_size	cdr3_nt	cdr3_aa
TRBV3-1/TRBV3-2	TRBJ1-6	-	-	TGTGCCAGCAGCGGACAAATCTATAATTCACCCCTCCACTTT	CASSGQIYNSPLHF
TRBV28	TRBJ1-4	TRBD1	-	TGTGCCAGCAGTGTAACAGGGGGCTCTATAGAAAAACTGTTTTTT	CASSVTGGSIEKLFF
TRBV5-1	TRBJ2-2	TRBD2	-	TGCGCCAGCACCCGACTAGCGGGGGGGCCGAGCACCGGGGAGCTGTTTTTT	CASTRLAGGPSTGELFF
TRBV6-5	TRBJ1-4	TRBD1	-	TGTGCCAGCAGTCAGAGGGGGCTGGGAGAAAAACTGTTTTTT	CASSQRGLGEKLFF
TRBV2	TRBJ2-2	-	-	TGTGCCAGCAATGCCTGGGGAGGGGGATCAGGGACCGGGGAGCTGTTTTTT	CASNAWGGGSGTGELFF
TRBV5-4	TRBJ2-2	TRBD1	-	TGTGCCAGCAGCGCCAGACAGGGGGAAAAAGCGAACACCGGGGAGCTGTTTTTT	CASSARQGEKANTGELFF
TRBV7-9	TRBJ1-2	-	few	TGTGCCAGCAGCGCAGACAGAGGCTACACCTTC	CASSADRGYTF
TRBV19	TRBJ2-1	TRBD1	-	TGTGCCAGTAGTGCCGGGACAGGGTGGGTCAATGAGCAGTTCTTC	CASSAGTGWVNEQFF
TRBV9	TRBJ2-7	TRBD1	-	TGTGCCAGCAGCGTACAGGGGGCTCCCCTATACGAGCAGTACTTC	CASSVQGAPLYEQYF
TRBV10-3	TRBJ1-3	TRBD1	-	TGTGCCTGCAAGACAGGGTCCGCTGGAAACACCATATATTTT	CACKTGSAGNTIYF
TRBV19	TRBJ1-3	-	once	TGTGCCAGTAGTACAGGCTCTGGAAACACCATATATTTT	CASSTGSGNTIYF
TRBV19	TRBJ1-5	-	-	TGTGCCAGTCGGACACCTAGCAATCAGCCCCAGCATTTT	CASRTPSNQPQHF
TRBV5-4	TRBJ2-5	-	-	TGTGCCAGCAGTGACGAGGGGGTGAAGACCCAGTACTTC	CASSDEGVKTQYF
TRBV4-1	TRBJ1-1	TRBD1	-	TGCGCCAGCGGTACCTTCCGGGACAGGGGGCGCGGGATGAACACTGAAGCTTTCTTT	CASGTFRDRGRGMNTEAFF
TRBV5-4	TRBJ1-1	TRBD1	-	TGTGCCAGCAGCGTCGACAGGGACCACACTGAAGCTTTCTTT	CASSVDRDHTEAFF